The 30 T cell receptor beta chains presented below share a single source sample, sequenced in a study of OX40 agonist ivuxolimab in advanced cancers. Libraries were prepared by immunoSEQ multiplex PCR; TCRdb keeps only in-frame clonotypes and omits some of them. The sample has tens of thousands of clones; less than 90% are singletons. Sequenced material: CD4+ or CD8+ T cells sorted from blood, taken in a trial of the OX40 agonist ivuxolimab. Receptor source: an adult with an advanced solid tumor such as melanoma, head and neck, liver or kidney cancer.

This clone was counted between two and nine times. The chain recombines TRBV5-4 with TRBJ2-3; D may correspond to TRBD1 or TRBD2 (5 bases each). This CDR3 spans 14 amino acids. V lost 0 bases and J lost 10, with 15 bases in between. CDR1 is SGHNT, CDR2 YYREEE, per germline (reference sequence). The CDR3 nucleotides are TGTGCCAGCAGCTTGGGGATCCTTAGAGGGGCGCAGTATTTT. Translated: CASSLGILRGAQYF.

The genes are TRBV4-1 and TRBJ1-1, with D hard to call. The V gene lost 0 bases and the J gene lost 2 bases, with 13 bases spanning the gap. Germline V gives CDR1 MGHRA, CDR2 YSYEKL. This CDR3 has 16 amino acids. CDR3 bases: TGCGCCAGCAGCCAAGATTGGACCCTTCCAAACACTGAAGCTTTCTTT. Translating it yields CASSQDWTLPNTEAFF.

The chain carries TRBV6-1 and TRBJ2-7; 7 nucleotides align to TRBD1. Germline V gives CDR1 MNHNS, CDR2 SASEGT. CDR3 length equals 12 residues. V dropped 6 bases and J dropped 6; count of bases not matched to a gene: 5. CDR3 nucleotide sequence: TGTGCCAGCAGCCAGACAGGGACCGAGCAGTACTTC. This translates into CASSQTGTEQYF.

The chain has TRBV10-3 and TRBJ1-2; D perhaps matches TRBD1 (5 bases). V was shortened by 1 base and J by 2 bases, with 11 bases between the two germline ends. This CDR3 has 15 residues. Germline loops: CDR1 ENHRY, CDR2 SYGVKD. The DNA for the CDR3 is TGTGCCATCAGTGAGTGGGCAGGGACCAACTATGGCTACACCTTC. Protein product: CAISEWAGTNYGYTF.

The V call is TRBV6-5, the J call TRBJ2-7; D may be TRBD1 (6 bases). Germline CDR1 reads MNHEY; CDR2 reads SVGAGI. The CDR3 spans 15 residues. The V end lost 2 bases, the J end lost 0 bases, and 11 bases lay between the germline ends. The CDR3 nucleotides read TGTGCCAGCAGTTACCGAGACAGGAGCTCCTACGAGCAGTACTTC. Translation: CASSYRDRSSYEQYF.

This clone has just one count. The chain employs TRBV5-6 and TRBJ1-2; 8 bases align to TRBD1. There are 16 residues in the CDR3. Per the germline V gene, CDR1 is SGHDT and CDR2 is YYEEEE. V was clipped by 2 bases and J by 4 bases; unmatched bases: 10. This CDR3 reads CASSFMDRVKGYGYTF. In DNA, the CDR3 is TGTGCCAGCAGCTTTATGGACAGGGTAAAAGGCTATGGCTACACCTTC. Full variable domain (missing parts from reference TRBV5-6 and TRBJ1-2): DAGVTQSPTHLIKTRGQQVTLRCSPKSGHDTVSWYQQALGQGPQFIFQYYEEEERQRGNFPDRFSGHQFPNYSSELNVNALLLGDSALYLCASSFMDRVKGYGYTFGSGTRLTVV.

The chain has TRBV11-2 and TRBJ2-7, with TRBD1 identical over 7 bases. The CDR3 runs 14 residues. V trimming: 4 bases; J trimming: 3 bases; junction bases outside the gene matches: 6. Per the germline V gene, CDR1 is SGHAT and CDR2 is FQNNGV. The CDR3 region has the DNA TGTGCCAGCAGCTCGACAGGGAGTAGCTACGAGCAGTACTTC. Translating gives CASSSTGSSYEQYF.

The rearrangement joins TRBV30 to TRBJ1-5; 9 bases agree with TRBD1. V was pared by 3 bases and J by 5 bases, with 5 bases of the junction left unmatched. The germline V gene has CDR1 GTSNPN and CDR2 SVGIG (reference sequence). The CDR3 totals 14 residues. This chain's CDR3 is CAWSDRTGDQPQHF. As DNA, the CDR3 is TGTGCCTGGAGCGACCGGACAGGGGATCAGCCCCAGCATTTT.

This clone was counted once. This CDR3 reads CACGGAGANVLTF. The CDR3 DNA is TGTGCCTGCGGGGGAGCTGGGGCCAACGTCCTGACTTTC. The chain couples TRBV6-6 to TRBJ2-6, with 7 positions matching TRBD2. V was pared by 11 bases and J by 2 bases, with 3 bases of the junction left unmatched. The CDR3 consists of 13 residues. Germline V gives CDR1 MNHNY, CDR2 SVGAGI (reference sequence).

The V call is TRBV19, the J call TRBJ1-4; D ambiguous. The CDR3 consists of 15 residues. V lost 2 bases and J lost 6, with 13 bases in between. Germline assignment: CDR1 LNHDA and CDR2 SQIVND (reference sequence). The CDR3 protein is CASSIYWAADEKLFF. Here the CDR3 DNA reads TGTGCCAGTAGTATATACTGGGCCGCGGATGAAAAACTGTTTTTT.

This chain's CDR3 is CASHPTRYGGYPTGYTF. CDR3 in DNA: TGTGCCAGCCACCCCACTAGGTACGGCGGATACCCAACTGGCTACACCTTC. V and J are TRBV5-4 and TRBJ1-2; D unclear. CDR3 length equals 17 residues. CDR1 and CDR2 (germline): SGHNT, YYREEE (reference sequence). The germline V and J ends were trimmed by 7 bases and 7 bases, with 29 bases remaining between them. Variable domain in full (rest from reference TRBV5-4 and TRBJ1-2): ETGVTQSPTHLIKTRGQQVTLRCSSQSGHNTVSWYQQALGQGPQFIFQYYREEENGRGNFPPRFSGLQFPNYSSELNVNALELDDSALYLCASHPTRYGGYPTGYTFGSGTRLTVV.

Details on this clone: The same CDR3 arises from other DNA sequences in this sample as well. The chain combines TRBV18 with TRBJ1-5; tentative D call: TRBD1 (5 bases). V lost 1 base and J 4 bases, leaving 8 bases between the germline ends. The V gene's germline CDR1 is KGHSH and CDR2 LQKENI. This CDR3 comprises 14 residues. The CDR3 coding sequence is TGTGCCAGCTCACCACAGGGGCCGAATCAGCCCCAGCATTTT. Translated, it gives CASSPQGPNQPQHF.

The J gene is TRBJ2-2, the V gene TRBV18; D is possibly TRBD2 (6 bases). The V end lost 3 bases, the J end lost 1 base, and 9 bases lay between the germline ends. CDR1 KGHSH and CDR2 LQKENI come from the germline V gene. The CDR3 sequence is 15 residues long. DNA for the CDR3: TGTGCCAGCTCACCCGGGACTCTGAACACCGGGGAGCTGTTTTTT. The encoded protein is CASSPGTLNTGELFF.

The chain has TRBV2 and TRBJ1-2; D remains unclear. Germline CDR1 reads SNHLY; CDR2 reads FYNNEI. The germline V and J ends were trimmed by 3 bases and 3 bases, with 17 bases remaining between them. The CDR3 runs to 16 residues. Here the CDR3 reads CASSDNDVGSDYGYTF. The CDR3, as DNA: TGTGCCAGCAGTGATAACGACGTTGGGTCAGACTATGGCTACACCTTC. The full variable domain, in which reference TRBV2 and TRBJ1-2 provide the parts outside the CDR3, is EPEVTQTPSHQVTQMGQEVILRCVPISNHLYFYWYRQILGQKVEFLVSFYNNEISEKSEIFDDQFSVERPDGSNFTLKIRSTKLEDSAMYFCASSDNDVGSDYGYTFGSGTRLTVV.

The chain links TRBV4-3 to TRBJ2-2; D may be TRBD1 (5 bases). The V end lost 0 bases, the J end lost 3 bases, and 11 bases lay between the germline ends. Germline loops: CDR1 LGHNA, CDR2 YSLEER. This CDR3 spans 16 amino acids. The CDR3 DNA reads TGCGCCAGCAGCCAAGATCCCCAACAGGACACCGGGGAGCTGTTTTTT. This translates into CASSQDPQQDTGELFF.

The chain employs TRBV5-1 and TRBJ1-6; tentative D call: TRBD1 (5 bases). Germline values: CDR1 SGHRS, CDR2 YFSETQ. Deletions cut 4 bases from V and 5 bases from J, with 19 bases between. This CDR3 is 17 amino acids long. The CDR3 here is CASSRWARDEDNSPLHF. For the CDR3, the DNA is TGCGCCAGCAGCCGGTGGGCTCGGGACGAAGATAATTCACCCCTCCACTTT.

This chain uses TRBV19 with TRBJ1-2; 9 positions match TRBD1. There are 14 residues in the CDR3. Germline CDR1 is LNHDA and CDR2 is SQIVND (reference sequence). V shed 9 bases, J shed 8 bases, and the junction held 13 bases outside the gene matches. In DNA, the CDR3 is TGTGCCAGCACTAGAGGACAGGGGCGTGAAGGCTACACCTTC. Translated, it gives CASTRGQGREGYTF. Full variable domain (missing parts from reference TRBV19 and TRBJ1-2): DGGITQSPKYLFRKEGQNVTLSCEQNLNHDAMYWYRQDPGQGLRLIYYSQIVNDFQKGDIAEGYSVSREKKESFPLTVTSAQKNPTAFYLCASTRGQGREGYTFGSGTRLTVV.

The CDR3 DNA follows: TGTGCCAGCAGTGGATTCCCTCGGGACAGCACTGAAGCTTTCTTT. Translated, it gives CASSGFPRDSTEAFF. The rearrangement uses TRBV25-1 and TRBJ1-1; 7 bases align to TRBD1. The J segment lost 4 bases and the V segment lost 4 bases, leaving 9 bases of the junction unmatched. Germline V gene lookup returns CDR1 MGHDK and CDR2 SYGVNS. The length of the CDR3 is 15 residues.

The rearrangement links TRBV4-3 to TRBJ1-5, with a possible D match to TRBD1 (5 bases). Trimming took off 3 bases at V and 1 base at J, with 16 bases between the two ends. Germline-derived CDR1 and CDR2 are LGHNA and YSLEER. CDR3 length equals 17 residues. In nucleotides, the CDR3 is TGCGCCAGCAGCCAGTCATTCAGGGAAGGAAGCAATCAGCCCCAGCATTTT. This gives the protein CASSQSFREGSNQPQHF.

The chain joins TRBV19 to TRBJ2-7; tentatively, D is TRBD1 (6 bases). V was pared by 5 bases and J by 0 bases, with 20 bases between. Germline V gives CDR1 LNHDA, CDR2 SQIVND (reference sequence). The CDR3 extends over 17 amino acids. The DNA of the CDR3 is TGTGCCAGTAGTCCCCCCTCCCCCCAGGGGAGCTCCTACGAGCAGTACTTC. Translating gives CASSPPSPQGSSYEQYF.

The chain recombines TRBV5-1 with TRBJ1-5; TRBD1 might be the D (6 bases). Trimming took off 0 bases at V and 3 bases at J, with 10 bases between the two ends. The CDR3 has 15 amino acids. CDR1 is SGHRS and CDR2 is YFSETQ in the germline V gene. The CDR3 is CASSLGTAVNQPQHF. CDR3 nucleotides: TGCGCCAGCAGCTTGGGGACAGCGGTCAATCAGCCCCAGCATTTT.

This clone was seen just once. This sequence joins TRBV6-5 and TRBJ1-1; D may be TRBD1 (5 bases). CDR1 and CDR2 from the germline V gene are MNHEY and SVGAGI. Trimming removed 8 bases from V and 6 bases from J, with 13 bases in between. This CDR3 has 12 residues. The CDR3 DNA reads TGTGCCAGCCGCGAGGGGCCCGCTGAAGCTTTCTTT. Encoded protein: CASREGPAEAFF.

This clone was recorded once. The CDR3 sequence: CASSPVGGAQETQYF. CDR3 coding DNA: TGTGCCAGCAGCCCCGTCGGGGGGGCTCAAGAGACCCAGTACTTC. The rearrangement links TRBV7-3 to TRBJ2-5; 8 bases agree with TRBD2. The ends lost 5 bases at V and 2 bases at J; junction bases unmatched: 7. The germline gives CDR1 SGHTA, CDR2 FQGTGA. The CDR3 has 15 amino acids.

This sequence joins TRBV9 and TRBJ2-3; tentative D call: TRBD1 (6 bases). Germline V gives CDR1 SGDLS, CDR2 YYNGEE. The germline V and J ends were trimmed by 3 bases and 2 bases, with 13 bases remaining between them. The CDR3 is 15 amino acids. The CDR3 sequence is CASSADSTDTDTQYF. Here the CDR3 DNA reads TGTGCCAGCAGCGCGGACAGTACAGACACAGATACGCAGTATTTT.

V gene TRBV18 combines with J gene TRBJ1-3; D is ambiguous. CDR3 length equals 15 residues. CDR1 is KGHSH, CDR2 LQKENI, per germline. V was shortened by 1 base and J by 3 bases, with 10 bases between the two germline ends. Here the CDR3 reads CASSPQGISGNTIYF. The CDR3 bases are TGTGCCAGCTCACCACAAGGGATTAGTGGAAACACCATATATTTT.

The chain carries TRBV6-5 and TRBJ1-6, with 7 bases lining up with TRBD1. CDR3 length: 15 residues. J was trimmed by 1 base and V by 6 bases; bases with no gene match: 3. CDR1 is MNHEY, CDR2 SVGAGI, per germline. The CDR3 DNA follows: TGTGCCAGCAGCCCAGGGGGGTCCTATAATTCACCCCTCCACTTT. The encoded protein is CASSPGGSYNSPLHF.

J is TRBJ2-2 and V is TRBV30; maybe TRBD1 (6 bases). Germline CDR1 reads GTSNPN; CDR2 reads SVGIG (reference sequence). Trimming shortened V by 3 bases and J by 3 bases, and 11 bases separated the two germline ends. CDR3 size: 14 residues. The CDR3 spells CAWRRTDDTGELFF. For the CDR3, the DNA is TGTGCCTGGAGAAGGACAGACGACACCGGGGAGCTGTTTTTT.

This clone was counted between two and nine times. The chain combines TRBV25-1 with TRBJ2-5; either TRBD1 or TRBD2 may fit D (5 bases each). Trimming took off 1 base at V and 1 base at J, with 10 bases between the two ends. CDR1 is MGHDK, CDR2 SYGVNS, per germline. This CDR3 is 15 amino acids long. CDR3 sequence reads: CASSEFRGGQETQYF. The CDR3, as DNA: TGTGCCAGCAGTGAATTCCGGGGCGGCCAAGAGACCCAGTACTTC.

This clone was counted a few times. The rearrangement uses TRBV27 and TRBJ2-7; D gene ambiguous. The V end lost 3 bases, the J end lost 4 bases, and 7 bases lay between the germline ends. The germline CDR1 and CDR2 sequences are MNHEY and SMNVEV (reference sequence). This CDR3 contains 12 residues. CDR3 amino acids: CASSFSGYEQYF. CDR3 nucleotides: TGTGCCAGCAGTTTTTCCGGGTACGAGCAGTACTTC.

A word on this clone: The junction departs from the called germline gene at one end, perhaps through a read error. The CDR3 nucleotides are TGTGCTAGTGGTCCCCCGAGGGGGGGCACAGCTACGCAGTATTTT. Translated: CASGPPRGGTATQYF. The chain links TRBV12-5 to TRBJ2-3, with TRBD2 as a possible D gene (7 bases). Germline V lookup: CDR1 LGHNT, CDR2 FRNRAP. The CDR3 loop spans 15 amino acids. Full variable domain (rest looked up from reference TRBV12-5 and TRBJ2-3): DARVTQTPRHKVTEMGQEVTMRCQPILGHNTVFWYRQTMMQGLELLAYFRNRAPLDDSGMPKDRFSAEMPDATLATLKIQPSEPRDSAVYFCASGPPRGGTATQYFGPGTRLTVL.